This record covers a single TCR beta chain. What it binds is unknown. The data belong to a study of T cell responses to AZD1222 COVID-19 vaccine. Overall study results and limits: The number of AZD1222 recipients seropositive at baseline was only 5 to 7.

The CDR3 length is 15 residues. The ends were cut back, 7 bases at V and 3 bases at J, with 16 bases in the middle. Germline values: CDR1 MDHEN, CDR2 SYDVKM. Generated by immunoSEQ multiplex PCR, the TCRdb table keeps only in-frame clones and is missing some. Of 99,000 or so clones listed, 80% to 90% are singletons. This clonotype was sampled from an adult in good health. This rearrangement joins TRBV28 to TRBJ1-5; a weak D match, TRBD1 (6 bases). The sample was peripheral blood, taken on day 0 of AZD1222 vaccination. As DNA, the CDR3 is TGTGCCAGCAATATGCGGGGGGCGGACAATCAGCCCCAGCATTTT. It codes for CASNMRGADNQPQHF.